A single sample gave rise to the 23 T cell receptor beta chains below, sequenced in a study of blood T cell repertoires in COVID-19. Sequencing was performed with immunoSEQ multiplex PCR; in TCRdb, only in-frame clones are kept and a portion is missing. The sample yields a few hundred thousand clones, approximately 90% seen once. Sequencing input: peripheral blood. The receptors derive from a woman aged 45-65 years who had recovered from COVID-19.

The chain has TRBV9 and TRBJ2-5, with D hard to call. Trimming took off 2 bases at V and 0 bases at J, with 8 bases between the two ends. In germline, CDR1 is SGDLS, CDR2 YYNGEE. The CDR3 has 14 amino acids. The CDR3 coding sequence is TGTGCCAGCAGCGTGGGCAGTAACCAAGAGACCCAGTACTTC. Translated, it gives CASSVGSNQETQYF.

The rearrangement joins TRBV29-1 to TRBJ2-1, with 8 bases aligning to TRBD2. Germline loops: CDR1 SQVTM, CDR2 ANQGSEA. The junction had 8 bases not matched to a gene; V was cut back by 6 bases and J by 1 base. The CDR3 is 15 amino acids. CDR3 nucleotides: TGCAGCGTCACTCCGGGACTAGGATCCTACAATGAGCAGTTCTTC. As protein: CSVTPGLGSYNEQFF.

This clone appeared a few times. The rearrangement links TRBV11-1 to TRBJ2-4; possibly TRBD1 for D (6 bases). V gave up 4 bases and J gave up 5 bases, with 9 bases separating them. CDR1 and CDR2 (germline): SGHAT, FQDESV (reference sequence). The CDR3 contains 13 residues. This CDR3 reads CASSSYRENIQYF. As DNA, the CDR3 is TGTGCCAGCAGCTCCTACAGGGAAAACATTCAGTACTTC.

CDR3 amino acids: CASSIGTSGAETQYF. CDR3 nucleotides: TGTGCCAGTAGTATAGGGACTAGCGGGGCAGAGACCCAGTACTTC. V usage is TRBV19 and J usage is TRBJ2-5; TRBD2 agrees at 12 bases. Per the germline V gene, CDR1 is LNHDA and CDR2 is SQIVND (reference sequence). The CDR3 sequence is 15 residues long. J gave up 4 bases and V 1 base, and 1 base lay outside the gene matches.

The V gene is TRBV10-3, the J gene TRBJ1-5; D uncertain. V shed 4 bases and J shed 0 bases, with 4 bases lying between them. Germline loops: CDR1 ENHRY, CDR2 SYGVKD. The length of the CDR3 is 13 residues. CDR3 nucleotide sequence: TGTGCCATCAGTGCCTTTAGCAATCAGCCCCAGCATTTT. This encodes CAISAFSNQPQHF.

The chain is built from TRBV7-6 and TRBJ2-3; the match to TRBD2 covers 9 bases. After removal of 3 bases from V and 2 bases from J, the junction contained 6 bases not matched to a gene. From germline, CDR1 is SGHVS and CDR2 FNYEAQ. This CDR3 has 16 residues. CDR3 loop: CASSLMAGGNTDTQYF. The CDR3 DNA follows: TGTGCCAGCAGCTTGATGGCGGGGGGGAACACAGATACGCAGTATTTT.

As DNA, the CDR3 is TGTGCCAGCAGTTCCCAGCAGGTAATTCGTGCTTTCTTT. Its translation is CASSSQQVIRAFF. This chain joins TRBV28 and TRBJ1-1, with D unresolved. V shed 4 bases and J shed 11 bases, with 17 bases lying between them. Germline lookup yields CDR1 MDHEN and CDR2 SYDVKM. There are 13 residues in the CDR3.

The V call is TRBV5-1, the J call TRBJ1-4, with TRBD1 as a possible D gene (6 bases). The V end was cut by 3 bases, the J end by 7 bases, with 16 bases between. The V gene's germline CDR1 is SGHRS and CDR2 YFSETQ. This CDR3 region has 15 residues. The CDR3 spells CASSSRGGLGEKLFF. Written as DNA, the CDR3 is TGCGCCAGCAGCTCCCGGGGGGGGCTGGGTGAAAAACTGTTTTTT.

The chain uses TRBV9 and TRBJ2-7; D might be TRBD1 (6 bases). The V gene's germline CDR1 is SGDLS and CDR2 YYNGEE. The CDR3 consists of 15 residues. V was trimmed by 3 bases and J by 7 bases, leaving 20 bases between them. The CDR3 nucleotides read TGTGCCAGCAGCGCCGCCGGGACACTCCGTAAGGAGCAGTACTTC. It codes for CASSAAGTLRKEQYF.

The chain carries TRBV28 and TRBJ1-4; 7 bases agree with TRBD1. The CDR3 is 16 amino acids. CDR1 is MDHEN, CDR2 SYDVKM, per germline. V was pared by 0 bases and J by 5 bases, with 6 bases of the junction left unmatched. The chain's CDR3 is CASSLWRGTENEKLFF. The CDR3 coding sequence is TGTGCCAGCAGTTTATGGCGTGGGACAGAGAATGAAAAACTGTTTTTT. Full variable domain (rest looked up from reference TRBV28 and TRBJ1-4): DVKVTQSSRYLVKRTGEKVFLECVQDMDHENMFWYRQDPGLGLRLIYFSYDVKMKEKGDIPEGYSVSREKKERFSLILESASTNQTSMYLCASSLWRGTENEKLFFGSGTQLSVL.

The chain links TRBV3-1 (or the pseudogene TRBV3-2) to TRBJ2-1; D gene uncertain. Trimming took off 3 bases at V and 4 bases at J, with 4 bases between the two ends. This CDR3 contains 12 residues. Germline V gene lookup returns CDR1 LGHDT and CDR2 YNNKEL (reference sequence). The CDR3 sequence: CASSQSYNEQFF. The CDR3 DNA follows: TGTGCCAGCAGCCAGTCATACAATGAGCAGTTCTTC.

This chain joins TRBV29-1 and TRBJ1-2; 8 bases match TRBD1. The CDR3 is 12 amino acids. The V gene's germline CDR1 is SQVTM and CDR2 ANQGSEA. Here the CDR3 DNA reads TGCACCATCAGGGGGCAATACTATGGCTACACCTTC. Translation: CTIRGQYYGYTF.

This chain connects TRBV19 to TRBJ1-4, with D possibly being TRBD1 (6 bases). Trimming stripped 3 bases from V and 0 bases from J, with 17 bases between. There are 18 residues in the CDR3. CDR1 and CDR2 (germline): LNHDA, SQIVND (reference sequence). CDR3: CASSIDRRDSATNEKLFF. CDR3 coding DNA: TGTGCCAGTAGTATTGACAGGAGAGATTCTGCAACTAATGAAAAACTGTTTTTT. The variable domain in full, with the rest retrieved from reference TRBV19 and TRBJ1-4, is DGGITQSPKYLFRKEGQNVTLSCEQNLNHDAMYWYRQDPGQGLRLIYYSQIVNDFQKGDIAEGYSVSREKKESFPLTVTSAQKNPTAFYLCASSIDRRDSATNEKLFFGSGTQLSVL.

V gene TRBV28 combines with J gene TRBJ1-5; TRBD1 agrees at 7 bases. Per the germline V gene, CDR1 is MDHEN and CDR2 is SYDVKM. With V trimmed by 5 bases and J by 0 bases, 10 bases remained unmatched. CDR3 length: 17 residues. The CDR3, as DNA: TGTGCCAGCAGTCACCAGAACAGGGGTCATAGCAATCAGCCCCAGCATTTT. Translated, it gives CASSHQNRGHSNQPQHF.

The CDR3 bases are TGCAGCGCCCTCAGGGACAGGGGTGGGTACGAGCAGTACTTC. It translates to CSALRDRGGYEQYF. V and J are TRBV29-1 and TRBJ2-7, with 10 bases identical to TRBD1. The CDR3 has 14 residues. Germline trimming cut 7 bases from V and 4 bases from J; bases unmatched to any gene: 10. CDR1 and CDR2 (germline): SQVTM, ANQGSEA.

This clone was counted between two and nine times. CDR3 residues: CASRYQGSSPLHF. In DNA, the CDR3 is TGTGCCAGCAGGTATCAGGGATCGTCACCCCTCCACTTT. The J gene is TRBJ1-6, the V gene TRBV5-4, with D perhaps matching TRBD1 (5 bases). V gave up 5 bases and J gave up 10 bases, with 13 bases separating them. The germline V gene has CDR1 SGHNT and CDR2 YYREEE (reference sequence). The CDR3 contains 13 residues.

V and J are TRBV4-2 and TRBJ2-1; D remains unclear. This CDR3 contains 15 residues. V was shortened by 0 bases and J by 3 bases, with 9 bases between the two germline ends. From germline, CDR1 is LGHNA and CDR2 YNFKEQ. CDR3 sequence: CASSQEVRSYNEQFF. The CDR3 DNA follows: TGTGCCAGCAGCCAAGAGGTAAGGAGCTACAATGAGCAGTTCTTC.

The chain links TRBV19 to TRBJ2-1, with 10 bases fitting TRBD2. Losses at the gene ends were 10 bases for V and 5 bases for J; bases not matched to a gene: 17. Germline V CDR1 and CDR2: LNHDA, SQIVND (reference sequence). The CDR3 extends over 17 amino acids. The CDR3 reads CATTPGPLAGVHNEQFF. The CDR3 DNA is TGTGCCACCACCCCAGGTCCCCTAGCGGGAGTCCACAATGAGCAGTTCTTC.

The chain combines TRBV2 with TRBJ1-1, with D maybe TRBD1 (5 bases). Trimming took off 6 bases at V and 1 base at J, with 15 bases between the two ends. The germline CDR1 and CDR2 sequences are SNHLY and FYNNEI. The CDR3 runs to 15 residues. The CDR3 region is CASSFIGQGNTEAFF. CDR3 nucleotide sequence: TGTGCCAGCAGCTTTATAGGGCAGGGGAACACTGAAGCTTTCTTT.

This rearrangement joins TRBV30 to TRBJ1-6, with D possibly TRBD1 on 6 matching bases. Germline V CDR1 and CDR2: GTSNPN, SVGIG (reference sequence). V lost 5 bases to trimming and J lost 3 bases, with 20 bases between them. This CDR3 has 17 residues. The CDR3 reads CAWAKAGTRLYNSPLHF. DNA of the CDR3: TGTGCCTGGGCTAAAGCCGGGACAAGACTCTATAATTCACCCCTCCACTTT.

The J gene is TRBJ2-7, the V gene TRBV28, with 10 bases that match TRBD2. V shed 6 bases, J shed 5 bases, and the junction held 13 bases outside the gene matches. This CDR3 is built from 16 residues. Germline loops: CDR1 MDHEN, CDR2 SYDVKM. The CDR3 DNA is TGTGCCAGCAGGGGGGGAGCGGGAGGGCAGGCTCACGAGCAGTACTTC. This translates into CASRGGAGGQAHEQYF. Together with reference TRBV28 and TRBJ2-7, the CDR3 gives the full variable domain: DVKVTQSSRYLVKRTGEKVFLECVQDMDHENMFWYRQDPGLGLRLIYFSYDVKMKEKGDIPEGYSVSREKKERFSLILESASTNQTSMYLCASRGGAGGQAHEQYFGPGTRLTVT.

As regards this clone: Compared with germline, one end of the junction differs, possibly owing to a read error. The chain links TRBV30 to TRBJ1-1; D gene unclear. This CDR3 contains 10 residues. Germline assignment: CDR1 GTSNPN and CDR2 SVGIG (reference sequence). The CDR3: CAWGGGVGIF. DNA for the CDR3: TGTGCCTGGGGTGGCGGGGTTGGGATTTTT.

The chain uses TRBV9 and TRBJ2-1, with 10 positions matching TRBD2. V lost 4 bases and J lost 4; bases outside the gene matches: 17. This CDR3 has 19 residues. The germline V gene encodes CDR1 SGDLS and CDR2 YYNGEE. CDR3 bases: TGTGCCAGCAGCACCAGCGGGAGGGCCAGTGAAAGGGGTTACAATGAGCAGTTCTTC. It is translated as CASSTSGRASERGYNEQFF.